The clone carrying this T cell receptor beta chain rates as medium-sized. The target antigen is unknown. CDR3 of TCR beta was amplified from genomic DNA via a two-round multiplex PCR. Used in first-round PCR were primers specific to each TRBV and TRBJ gene. Universal primers drove the second round of PCR amplification. TCRdb called the multiplex PCR reads again in MiXCR, with one record for every CDR3 protein. The profile shows tens of thousands of distinct CDR3 sequences, around 45% of them singletons. This sample was included in a study of prognosis after radiotherapy for stage I lung cancer. On the study more broadly: None of the non-small cell lung cancer patients was considered medically operable. Study-wide results and limits: Unique TCR clone counts were lower following stereotactic body radiation therapy (median approximately 9,600 versus 7,200).

The length of the CDR3 is 15 residues. Trimming shortened V by 5 bases and J by 2 bases, and 12 bases separated the two germline ends. CDR1 is LGHNT, CDR2 FRNRAP, per germline. The gene calls are TRBV12-5 and TRBJ2-2; D is perhaps TRBD1 (6 bases). The sample was PBMCs, taken before or after stereotactic body radiation therapy (not recorded which). The clonotype was recovered from a donor at least 50 years old with non-small cell lung cancer. CDR3 DNA: TGTGCTAGTGGTCAGGGGTGGGGAAACACCGGGGAGCTGTTTTTT. Encoded protein: CASGQGWGNTGELFF. The full variable domain, in which reference TRBV12-5 and TRBJ2-2 provide the parts outside the CDR3, is DARVTQTPRHKVTEMGQEVTMRCQPILGHNTVFWYRQTMMQGLELLAYFRNRAPLDDSGMPKDRFSAEMPDATLATLKIQPSEPRDSAVYFCASGQGWGNTGELFFGEGSRLTVL.